Listed below are T cell receptor beta chains from one sample, sequenced in a study of STAT5B mutations in CD4+ large granular lymphocyte leukemia. Assay: immunoSEQ multiplex PCR; the TCRdb copy retains only in-frame clones and omits some. The repertoire has approximately 30,000 clones, approximately 91% of them found once; the top ten carry roughly 0.43%. Source material: CD4+ T cells from blood buffy coats. The receptors here all came from a human donor in good health. CDR3s leave out the opening cysteine and the closing phenylalanine or tryptophan.

TRBV11-3,TRBJ2-5,ASSQRQVWGETQY
TRBV5-6,TRBJ2-7,ASSLRGSYEQY
TRBV5-6,TRBJ2-7,ASSLNYEQY
TRBV28,TRBJ1-4,ASSRPAGQNEKLF
TRBV28,TRBJ2-7,ASTPSRGPAYEQY
TRBV11-2,TRBJ2-1,ASSLGMEVANEQF
TRBV1,TRBJ2-5,TSSQDLEQETQY
TRBV4-1,TRBJ2-7,ASSQQGGLGSYEQY
TRBV7-7,TRBJ2-5,ASSSNPGQGETQY
TRBV5-1,TRBJ2-1,ASSLPTGHEQF
TRBV7-8,NA,ASSLVGLAGVGEQY
TRBV10-3,TRBJ1-5,AISGGGFSNQPQH
TRBV7-9,TRBJ1-6,ASSLGDRGPNSPLH
TRBV6-1,TRBJ1-3,ASRPIGGGNTIY
TRBV7-9,TRBJ2-6,ASSLAWGGGSGANVLT
TRBV7-8,TRBJ2-1,ASSATGLLEQF
TRBV27,TRBJ2-7,ATRAGGSSYEQY
TRBV13,TRBJ2-3,ASRRLAHTQY
TRBV6-5,TRBJ2-4,ASWSARTKNIQY
TRBV15,TRBJ2-2,ATSRDLGMNTGELF
TRBV4-1,TRBJ2-1,ASSRGQGTNEQF
TRBV5-4,TRBJ2-7,ASSLGYTYEQY
TRBV10-2,TRBJ2-3,ASSGAGGSDTQY
TRBV7-9,TRBJ2-7,ASSSGPWGDTH
TRBV10-3,TRBJ2-5,AISPRLESNTQGETQY
TRBV6-6,TRBJ1-3,ASSSRRDRGNTIY
TRBV11-2,TRBJ2-7,ASSLVVGVAKGYEQY
TRBV5-1,TRBJ1-2,ASSSGQTFDGYT
TRBV19,TRBJ2-5,ASVDRYGGETQY
TRBV5-1,TRBJ2-3,ASSLDRGLDIYTQY
TRBV14,TRBJ2-3,ASSQDSTDTQY
TRBV6-1,TRBJ2-3,APHVRTDTQY
TRBV6-1,TRBJ2-4,ASTDSGRYIQY
TRBV19,TRBJ1-2,ASSMQGANRAYGYT
TRBV6-5,TRBJ2-7,ASGTRDRGYEQY
TRBV28,TRBJ2-7,ASSGQPYHEQY
TRBV6-5,TRBJ2-2,ASSRGQGNTGELF